The 26 T cell receptor beta chains reported below all come from one sample, sequenced in a study of radiotherapy plus CTLA-4 blockade in lung cancer. TCRdb's table, derived via immunoSEQ multiplex PCR, lists solely in-frame clones and lacks some. The sample contains about 15,000 clones, 72% of which appear only once. The sequencing here drew on peripheral blood, taken from a patient treated with radiotherapy plus ipilimumab. These receptors were taken from a human donor with non-small cell lung cancer whose response to radiotherapy plus ipilimumab could not be evaluated.

The sample holds a few counts of this clone. The chain links TRBV2 to TRBJ2-2, with 11 bases fitting TRBD2. Unmatched junction bases numbered 6, after V lost 4 bases and J lost 2 bases. Germline V gene data show CDR1 as SNHLY and CDR2 as FYNNEI. There are 17 residues in the CDR3. CDR3: CASSVASGGTNTGELFF. In DNA form, the CDR3 reads TGTGCCAGCAGTGTCGCTAGCGGGGGGACCAACACCGGGGAGCTGTTTTTT.

The chain uses TRBV7-6 and TRBJ1-3; no clear D gene. The CDR3 runs to 13 residues. The germline V gene has CDR1 SGHVS and CDR2 FNYEAQ. V dropped 5 bases and J dropped 8 bases, with 13 bases sitting between them. The CDR3 reads CASSTNSGDTIYF. The DNA for the CDR3 is TGTGCCAGCAGCACGAATTCCGGGGACACCATATATTTT.

The chain recombines TRBV2 with TRBJ1-2; D not certain. CDR1 is SNHLY, CDR2 FYNNEI, per germline. The CDR3 runs 13 residues. V lost 6 bases to trimming and J lost 4 bases, with 12 bases between them. The CDR3: CASRRFAGYGYTF. CDR3 sequence (DNA): TGTGCCAGCAGGCGCTTTGCAGGCTATGGCTACACCTTC. The complete variable domain, with remaining parts taken from reference TRBV2 and TRBJ1-2, reads EPEVTQTPSHQVTQMGQEVILRCVPISNHLYFYWYRQILGQKVEFLVSFYNNEISEKSEIFDDQFSVERPDGSNFTLKIRSTKLEDSAMYFCASRRFAGYGYTFGSGTRLTVV.

The chain recombines TRBV5-1 with TRBJ2-2, with 9 bases aligning to TRBD1. The CDR3 extends over 15 amino acids. V dropped 5 bases and J dropped 0; count of bases not matched to a gene: 2. The germline gives CDR1 SGHRS, CDR2 YFSETQ. CDR3 bases: TGCGCCAGCAGTCGACAGGGGGCGAACACCGGGGAGCTGTTTTTT. Translated, it gives CASSRQGANTGELFF.

This clone was counted a single time. CDR3 region: CASSTFLDSDNSPLHF. In DNA form, the CDR3 reads TGTGCCAGCAGTACTTTCCTAGACAGCGATAATTCACCCCTCCACTTT. V usage is TRBV27 and J usage is TRBJ1-6; tentatively, D is TRBD1 (5 bases). Germline CDR1 and CDR2: MNHEY and SMNVEV (reference sequence). The CDR3 loop spans 16 amino acids. The germline V and J ends were trimmed by 5 bases and 5 bases, with 16 bases remaining between them.

The V gene is TRBV5-1, the J gene TRBJ1-1; D not certain. Germline CDR1 and CDR2: SGHRS and YFSETQ. The CDR3 runs to 14 residues. V was shortened by 1 base and J by 1 base, with 8 bases between the two germline ends. CDR3 residues: CASSLPSQNTEAFF. Written as DNA, the CDR3 is TGCGCCAGCAGCTTGCCGAGTCAGAACACTGAAGCTTTCTTT.

This rearrangement joins TRBV5-6 to TRBJ2-1; 9 bases fit TRBD2. Germline V gene data show CDR1 as SGHDT and CDR2 as YYEEEE. Trimming removed 0 bases from V and 5 bases from J; junction bases left unmatched: 3. The CDR3 is made up of 15 amino acids. This CDR3 reads CASSLGGGAHNEQFF. CDR3 bases: TGTGCCAGCAGCTTGGGCGGGGGGGCTCACAATGAGCAGTTCTTC.

By share, this clone ranks as medium-sized. The chain employs TRBV9 and TRBJ2-3, with TRBD2 matching 8 bases. In germline, CDR1 is SGDLS, CDR2 YYNGEE. The length of the CDR3 is 17 residues. Losses at the gene ends were 0 bases for V and 2 bases for J; bases not matched to a gene: 8. The chain's CDR3 is CASSVAQGLDLTDTQYF. In DNA, the CDR3 is TGTGCCAGCAGCGTAGCCCAGGGACTAGATCTCACAGATACGCAGTATTTT. Variable domain in full (rest from reference TRBV9 and TRBJ2-3): DSGVTQTPKHLITATGQRVTLRCSPRSGDLSVYWYQQSLDQGLQFLIQYYNGEERAKGNILERFSAQQFPDLHSELNLSSLELGDSALYFCASSVAQGLDLTDTQYFGPGTRLTVL.

This clone has only one observation. The chain joins TRBV29-1 to TRBJ1-4; D gene ambiguous. The V gene's germline CDR1 is SQVTM and CDR2 ANQGSEA. This CDR3 contains 13 residues. The germline V and J ends were trimmed by 7 bases and 5 bases, with 14 bases remaining between them. The CDR3 is CSAREPRNEKLFF. DNA for the CDR3: TGCAGCGCGAGGGAGCCCCGGAATGAAAAACTGTTTTTT.

This clone was seen a few times. The chain employs TRBV7-2 and TRBJ2-5, with 7 bases identical to TRBD2. Germline V gene lookup returns CDR1 SGHTA and CDR2 FQGNSA. This CDR3 has 14 amino acids. V shed 6 bases, J shed 5 bases, and the junction held 9 bases outside the gene matches. The CDR3 DNA reads TGTGCCAGCAGTTTTATGGGGGGGTCGGAGACCCAGTACTTC. Translated, it gives CASSFMGGSETQYF.

The chain is built from TRBV10-1 and TRBJ2-2; TRBD1 might be the D (6 bases). Per the germline V gene, CDR1 is WNHNN and CDR2 is SYGVQD (reference sequence). The CDR3 sequence is 12 residues long. The CDR3 region has the DNA TGCGCGACAGCAGGGGATACCGGGGAGCTGTTTTTT. Amino acid sequence: CATAGDTGELFF.

By proportion, this clone is medium-sized (0.01 to 0.1%). This chain joins TRBV6-5 and TRBJ2-7; 7 positions match TRBD1. V lost 5 bases, J lost 6 bases, and 7 bases stayed unmatched. From germline, CDR1 is MNHEY and CDR2 SVGAGI. The CDR3 is 13 amino acids. The CDR3 loop is CASSHDRVREQYF. CDR3 sequence (DNA): TGTGCCAGCAGTCACGACAGGGTTCGCGAGCAGTACTTC.

The rearrangement uses TRBV13 and TRBJ1-1; 12 nucleotides match TRBD1. This CDR3 is 17 amino acids long. V shed 8 bases and J 7 bases; nucleotides not matched to a gene: 17. The germline CDR1 and CDR2 sequences are PRHDT and FYEKMQ (reference sequence). CDR3 protein: CASGRTRDRGLLVEAFF. The CDR3 coding sequence is TGTGCCAGCGGGCGCACCCGGGACAGGGGGCTACTTGTTGAAGCTTTCTTT.

About this clone: At the DNA level, this CDR3 is encoded by other sequences in the same sample as well. This chain uses TRBV5-4 with TRBJ2-7; tentative D call: TRBD2 (5 bases). Germline V gene data show CDR1 as SGHNT and CDR2 as YYREEE (reference sequence). Trimming stripped 1 base from V and 3 bases from J, with 11 bases between. The CDR3 covers 14 residues. The CDR3 DNA is TGTGCCAGCAGCTTGCGGGGTACCGACTACGAGCAGTACTTC. It encodes CASSLRGTDYEQYF. The full variable domain, in which reference TRBV5-4 and TRBJ2-7 provide the parts outside the CDR3, is ETGVTQSPTHLIKTRGQQVTLRCSSQSGHNTVSWYQQALGQGPQFIFQYYREEENGRGNFPPRFSGLQFPNYSSELNVNALELDDSALYLCASSLRGTDYEQYFGPGTRLTVT.

CDR3: CASSLQGAGANEKLFF. CDR3 DNA: TGCGCCAGCAGCTTACAGGGGGCAGGAGCTAATGAAAAACTGTTTTTT. The chain combines TRBV5-1 with TRBJ1-4, with 9 positions matching TRBD1. The V gene end was trimmed by 2 bases and the J gene end by 3 bases; junction bases not matched to a gene: 5. Germline assignment: CDR1 SGHRS and CDR2 YFSETQ. The CDR3 is 16 residues long.

The J gene is TRBJ1-1, the V gene TRBV5-1; 11 nucleotides match TRBD1. The CDR3 spans 14 residues. The J segment lost 6 bases and the V segment lost 6 bases, leaving 7 bases of the junction unmatched. Per the germline V gene, CDR1 is SGHRS and CDR2 is YFSETQ. The CDR3 DNA sequence: TGCGCCAGCATGGGGGACAGGGGGACCTCTGAAGCTTTCTTT. This gives the protein CASMGDRGTSEAFF.

In this sample, this clone turned up a few times. The chain joins TRBV5-1 to TRBJ2-5, with 9 bases aligning to TRBD1. Germline trimming cut 7 bases from V and 4 bases from J; bases unmatched to any gene: 5. CDR3 length: 13 residues. Germline V lookup: CDR1 SGHRS, CDR2 YFSETQ. CDR3 sequence reads: CASGTGGAETQYF. The CDR3 DNA follows: TGCGCCAGCGGAACAGGGGGCGCAGAGACCCAGTACTTC.

This sequence joins TRBV27 and TRBJ1-5, with D tentatively TRBD1 (6 bases). There are 15 residues in the CDR3. The V end lost 2 bases, the J end lost 1 base, and 9 bases lay between the germline ends. The V gene's germline CDR1 is MNHEY and CDR2 SMNVEV (reference sequence). The DNA for the CDR3 is TGTGCCAGCAGTTTAGGGGGACAAAGCAATCAGCCCCAGCATTTT. It specifies CASSLGGQSNQPQHF.

The chain links TRBV7-2 to TRBJ2-6; tentative D call: TRBD1 (6 bases). CDR1 is SGHTA, CDR2 FQGNSA, per germline. V was cut by 6 bases and J by 0 bases, with 18 bases left in between. The CDR3 totals 18 residues. CDR3 in DNA: TGTGCCAGCAGTCAGACGGGACATCTGAACTCTGGGGCCAACGTCCTGACTTTC. Translating it yields CASSQTGHLNSGANVLTF.

This clone appeared a single time. The chain employs TRBV29-1 and TRBJ2-2; 9 bases are a match to TRBD2. V gave up 5 bases and J gave up 0 bases; unmatched junction bases: 1. Germline V gene sequence: CDR1 SQVTM, CDR2 ANQGSEA. The CDR3 covers 14 residues. CDR3 bases: TGCAGCGTTTCTAGCGGGGCGAACACCGGGGAGCTGTTTTTT. Translating it yields CSVSSGANTGELFF.

The chain carries TRBV9 and TRBJ2-5; 14 bases fit TRBD2. The CDR3 runs to 15 residues. Per the germline V gene, CDR1 is SGDLS and CDR2 is YYNGEE. V lost 3 bases to trimming and J lost 4 bases; unmatched junction nucleotides: 2. CDR3 in amino acids: CASSGLAGGRETQYF. The DNA of the CDR3 is TGTGCCAGCAGCGGACTAGCGGGGGGGCGAGAGACCCAGTACTTC.

The rearrangement links TRBV13 to TRBJ2-5, with a tentative D call TRBD2 (7 bases). V lost 4 bases and J 5 bases, leaving 14 bases between the germline ends. This CDR3 contains 14 residues. CDR1 is PRHDT and CDR2 is FYEKMQ in the germline V gene (reference sequence). The CDR3 loop reads CASSYGGAPETQYF. CDR3 bases: TGTGCCAGCAGCTATGGGGGGGCCCCTGAGACCCAGTACTTC. The variable domain in full, completed from reference TRBV13 and TRBJ2-5, reads AAGVIQSPRHLIKEKRETATLKCYPIPRHDTVYWYQQGPGQDPQFLISFYEKMQSDKGSIPDRFSAQQFSDYHSELNMSSLELGDSALYFCASSYGGAPETQYFGPGTRLLVL.

J is TRBJ1-4 and V is TRBV15; 10 bases line up with TRBD1. CDR1 and CDR2 from the germline V gene are LNHNV and YYDKDF (reference sequence). This CDR3 spans 15 amino acids. Trimming at V came to 0 bases and at J to 6 bases, leaving 1 base not matched to a gene. In nucleotides, the CDR3 is TGTGCCACCAGCAGAGATGGACAGGGGGATGAAAAACTGTTTTTT. It encodes CATSRDGQGDEKLFF.

The chain uses TRBV12-5 and TRBJ2-1, with D tentatively TRBD1 (6 bases). The germline gives CDR1 LGHNT, CDR2 FRNRAP. This CDR3 region has 17 residues. Trimming removed 6 bases at V and 6 bases at J, with 24 bases between. The CDR3 DNA sequence: TGTGCTAGTGGCCCTGAAAGGGACACCGGACGTGGCAATGAGCAGTTCTTC. It codes for CASGPERDTGRGNEQFF.

The sample holds one count of this clone. This chain joins TRBV14 and TRBJ1-1; 9 nucleotides align to TRBD1. CDR3 size: 15 residues. V was pared by 4 bases and J by 6 bases, with 9 bases of the junction left unmatched. The germline CDR1 and CDR2 sequences are SGHDN and FVKESK. CDR3 region: CASSLWDRASAEAFF. The CDR3 DNA reads TGTGCCAGCAGCCTCTGGGACAGGGCGAGTGCTGAAGCTTTCTTT.

The V and J genes are TRBV5-6 and TRBJ1-3; D possibly corresponds to TRBD1 (5 bases). The CDR3 runs 16 residues. The V end was cut by 0 bases, the J end by 0 bases, with 10 bases between. The germline V gene has CDR1 SGHDT and CDR2 YYEEEE. CDR3 bases: TGTGCCAGCAGCTTGGTTAGGGGATACTCTGGAAACACCATATATTTT. It codes for CASSLVRGYSGNTIYF.